A single T cell receptor (beta chain) is shown here with its context. The CDR3 is 16 residues long. CDR1 and CDR2 from the germline V gene are SEHNR and FQNEAQ (reference sequence). V dropped 4 bases and J dropped 1 base, with 16 bases sitting between them. PCR used 60 Vbeta primers and 13 Jbeta primers. The repertoire was sequenced with immunoSEQ multiplex PCR; TCRdb's copy has only in-frame clones and lacks some. The table includes tens of thousands of clones, around three quarters detected once. The sample originates from a study of cytomegalovirus exposure and HLA in healthy donors. Study-wide context: An analysis done earlier identified approximately 120 million unique TCR beta sequences from about 180 million T cells.

The chain is built from TRBV7-9 and TRBJ1-2; D unresolved. The sequenced material came from PBMCs. This receptor was taken from a male donor in good health and CMV-seronegative. CDR3 amino acids: CASSSFTTRNNYGYTF. The CDR3 region has the DNA TGTGCCAGCAGCTCATTTACGACAAGGAATAACTATGGCTACACCTTC.